Detailed here is one T cell receptor (beta chain). Using immunoSEQ multiplex PCR, the repertoire was profiled, and TCRdb retains in-frame clones only, with some absent. The profile shows a few hundred thousand clones, more than 80% of them singletons. This entry comes from a study of blood T cell repertoires in COVID-19. This CDR3 has 15 amino acids. V trimming: 0 bases; J trimming: 6 bases; junction bases outside the gene matches: 4. CDR1 and CDR2 from the germline V gene are PRHDT and FYEKMQ (reference sequence). The genes are TRBV13 and TRBJ2-7; 11 nucleotides match TRBD2. The receptor was derived from a man younger than 30 who had recovered from COVID-19. Sequencing was carried out using PBMCs or T cells enriched from blood (not recorded which). CDR3 sequence: CASSLGLAGGAEQYF. Written as DNA, the CDR3 is TGTGCCAGCAGCTTAGGCCTAGCGGGAGGAGCCGAGCAGTACTTC.